The rows below give T cell receptor beta chains drawn from one sample of a study of beta chain features in type 1 diabetes. The data were produced by immunoSEQ multiplex PCR, yet TCRdb's version contains in-frame clones alone and is incomplete. Of 150,000 to 190,000 clones listed, about 7.3% are singletons. The sequencing input was central memory CD4+ T cells from blood. Receptor source: a man aged 18 to 35 in good health. Each CDR3 is given without its conserved first and last residue. Each record gives: J gene, V gene, CDR3 protein.

TRBJ2-7,TRBV5-1,ASSLVAGTSATRSSYEQY
TRBJ2-7,TRBV7-7,ASSADRGHEQY
TRBJ1-2,TRBV10-3,AITRGSPYGYT
TRBJ2-7,TRBV20-1,SAQQGNEQY
TRBJ2-1,TRBV18,ASSRGWTGDNEQF
TRBJ1-4,TRBV2,ASSRQRTEKLF
TRBJ2-1,TRBV7-3,ASSLDYYSNEQF
TRBJ1-2,TRBV11-2,ASSTTTGSTGYT
TRBJ2-1,TRBV27,ASSHRQSYNEQF
TRBJ2-7,TRBV19,ASRDSGDTYEQY
TRBJ1-5,TRBV30,ASSLNRINQPQH
TRBJ2-5,TRBV28,ASRKTGGQETQY
TRBJ2-1,TRBV10-3,AIGLAGPYNEQF
TRBJ2-7,TRBV7-8,ASSFSGQGYEQY
TRBJ2-5,TRBV7-3,ASSELRGETQY
TRBJ1-1,TRBV4-1,ASSQVVRGTEAF